This T cell receptor (beta chain) was profiled in a study of T cell changes during pregnancy in multiple sclerosis. CDR3 size: 13 residues. CDR1 is KGHSH, CDR2 LQKENI, per germline. The ends were cut back, 2 bases at V and 3 bases at J, with 7 bases in the middle. Clones were sequenced by immunoSEQ multiplex PCR, and TCRdb holds only the in-frame ones, with some missing. Of about 68,000 clones listed, roughly nine tenths are singletons. This specimen was peripheral blood, taken in the third trimester of pregnancy. The clonotype was recovered from a female donor with multiple sclerosis, enrolled in a pregnancy study. This rearrangement joins TRBV18 to TRBJ1-2; unclear D gene. CDR3 loop: CASSPSSDYGYTF. CDR3 nucleotides: TGTGCCAGCTCACCAAGCAGCGACTATGGCTACACCTTC.